These 20 T cell receptor beta chains originate from one sample sequenced in a study of OX40 agonist ivuxolimab in advanced cancers. The protocol was immunoSEQ multiplex PCR, while the TCRdb copy is restricted to in-frame clones and leaves out a portion. The sample consists of approximately 38,000 clones, roughly 80% of them appearing once. The starting material was CD4+ or CD8+ T cells sorted from blood, obtained in a trial of the OX40 agonist ivuxolimab. These receptor sequences come from an adult with an advanced solid tumor such as melanoma, head and neck, liver or kidney cancer.

This rearrangement joins TRBV6-6 to TRBJ2-7; the D gene is possibly TRBD1 (5 bases). This CDR3 is 13 amino acids long. In germline, CDR1 is MNHNY, CDR2 SVGAGI (reference sequence). The V and J ends lost 1 base and 6 bases respectively, with 10 bases between them. In DNA form, the CDR3 reads TGTGCCAGCAGTTACTTCAGGGAAGGCGAGCAGTACTTC. It codes for CASSYFREGEQYF.

The J gene is TRBJ2-4, the V gene TRBV6-1, with a weak D call TRBD1 (6 bases). V was pared by 4 bases and J by 2 bases, with 15 bases between. Germline V gives CDR1 MNHNS, CDR2 SASEGT. The CDR3 has 16 amino acids. The DNA for the CDR3 is TGTGCCAGCAGTGCCACTAAACGGGACACCAAAAACATTCAGTACTTC. Its protein is CASSATKRDTKNIQYF.

V is TRBV18 and J is TRBJ2-2; 7 bases align to TRBD2. This CDR3 is 16 amino acids long. V lost 3 bases and J lost 1; bases outside the gene matches: 5. Germline lookup yields CDR1 KGHSH and CDR2 LQKENI. The CDR3 DNA follows: TGTGCCAGCTCACCCATAGCGGGTCGGAACACCGGGGAGCTGTTTTTT. Amino acids: CASSPIAGRNTGELFF.

Regarding this clone: At one end, the junction sequence differs from germline, possibly due to a read error. This rearrangement joins TRBV5-8 to TRBJ2-7, with D possibly TRBD1 on 6 matching bases. The germline gives CDR1 SGHTS, CDR2 YDEGEE. The CDR3 has 12 residues. CDR3 nucleotides: TGTGCCAGCAGCTTGGAGACCGGGACACCGAACTTC. Translation: CASSLETGTPNF.

The chain couples TRBV6-6 to TRBJ2-7; a weak D match, TRBD2 (5 bases). Germline loops: CDR1 MNHNY, CDR2 SVGAGI (reference sequence). This CDR3 is 13 amino acids long. V shed 6 bases and J shed 4 bases, with 13 bases lying between them. The CDR3 protein is CASRDTGNYEQYF. Written as DNA, the CDR3 is TGTGCCAGCAGGGATACCGGGAATTACGAGCAGTACTTC.

The chain couples TRBV9 to TRBJ2-3; a weak D match, TRBD1 (5 bases). The CDR3 spans 15 residues. Trimming removed 0 bases at V and 4 bases at J, with 12 bases between. Germline V gene sequence: CDR1 SGDLS, CDR2 YYNGEE. The CDR3 region has the DNA TGTGCCAGCAGCGTAGGGGGCAGGTCCCCAGATACGCAGTATTTT. Encoded protein: CASSVGGRSPDTQYF. The full variable domain, its missing parts supplied by reference TRBV9 and TRBJ2-3, is DSGVTQTPKHLITATGQRVTLRCSPRSGDLSVYWYQQSLDQGLQFLIQYYNGEERAKGNILERFSAQQFPDLHSELNLSSLELGDSALYFCASSVGGRSPDTQYFGPGTRLTVL.

V usage is TRBV2 and J usage is TRBJ2-3; D is uncertain. The CDR3 extends over 12 amino acids. CDR1 and CDR2 (germline): SNHLY, FYNNEI. Trimming took off 7 bases at V and 6 bases at J, with 11 bases between the two ends. Here the CDR3 reads CASTLSFDTQYF. Written as DNA, the CDR3 is TGTGCCAGCACGTTGTCTTTTGATACGCAGTATTTT.

In this sample, this clone turned up once. The V call is TRBV2, the J call TRBJ2-1; TRBD2 aligns across 14 bases. V gave up 6 bases and J gave up 3 bases; unmatched junction bases: 1. The CDR3 sequence is 15 residues long. Germline CDR1 is SNHLY and CDR2 is FYNNEI. The CDR3 nucleotides read TGTGCCAGCAGGACTAGCGGGGGGGTCTACAATGAGCAGTTCTTC. Translating it yields CASRTSGGVYNEQFF.

The V and J genes are TRBV5-8 and TRBJ2-3; D uncertain. Trimming shortened V by 4 bases and J by 1 base, and 4 bases separated the two germline ends. The CDR3 totals 12 residues. Germline V gene lookup returns CDR1 SGHTS and CDR2 YDEGEE. CDR3: CASSPRTDTQYF. The CDR3 DNA reads TGTGCCAGCAGCCCCCGCACAGATACGCAGTATTTT.

The chain uses TRBV14 and TRBJ2-3; no firm D call. Trimming took off 0 bases at V and 9 bases at J, with 10 bases between the two ends. The CDR3 loop spans 13 amino acids. Germline V CDR1 and CDR2: SGHDN, FVKESK. The CDR3 protein is CASSQEVAGTQYF. CDR3 sequence (DNA): TGTGCCAGCAGCCAAGAAGTGGCCGGGACGCAGTATTTT.

The chain uses TRBV7-9 and TRBJ1-2, with D perhaps matching TRBD1 (5 bases). The length of the CDR3 is 14 residues. Trimming removed 3 bases from V and 0 bases from J, with 8 bases in between. Germline CDR1 is SEHNR and CDR2 is FQNEAQ (reference sequence). The CDR3 DNA follows: TGTGCCAGCAGCTTGGGGCCCTCTAACTATGGCTACACCTTC. Translation: CASSLGPSNYGYTF.

The chain uses TRBV28 and TRBJ2-7, with 9 bases matching TRBD1. Trimming cost V 2 bases and J 5 bases; bases outside gene matches: 7. Germline V gene data show CDR1 as MDHEN and CDR2 as SYDVKM. The CDR3 totals 15 residues. The CDR3 reads CASSLRTGAGDEQYF. DNA for the CDR3: TGTGCCAGCAGTTTAAGGACAGGGGCGGGGGACGAGCAGTACTTC.

In this sample, this clone turned up a few times. The J gene is TRBJ1-2, the V gene TRBV7-2; unclear D gene. The germline V and J ends were trimmed by 5 bases and 2 bases, with 12 bases remaining between them. The CDR3 covers 14 residues. Germline values: CDR1 SGHTA, CDR2 FQGNSA. The CDR3 reads CASSPSRVNYGYTF. CDR3 nucleotide sequence: TGTGCCAGCAGCCCAAGTCGGGTGAACTATGGCTACACCTTC.

The chain recombines TRBV7-9 with TRBJ1-4; TRBD1 matches at 7 bases. This CDR3 contains 15 residues. Germline V lookup: CDR1 SEHNR, CDR2 FQNEAQ (reference sequence). The junction had 7 bases not matched to a gene; V was cut back by 5 bases and J by 4 bases. The CDR3: CASSTTGQHNEKLFF. The CDR3 region has the DNA TGTGCCAGCAGCACTACGGGACAGCATAATGAAAAACTGTTTTTT.

The V and J genes are TRBV11-3 and TRBJ2-5; TRBD2 matches at 7 bases. The J segment lost 4 bases and the V segment lost 4 bases, leaving 6 bases of the junction unmatched. Germline assignment: CDR1 SGHNT and CDR2 YENEEA. The CDR3 contains 14 residues. The CDR3 here is CASSSYTGGETQYF. The CDR3, as DNA: TGTGCCAGCAGCTCCTACACGGGGGGAGAGACCCAGTACTTC.

The chain is built from TRBV5-6 and TRBJ2-7; D is perhaps TRBD1 (6 bases). The CDR3 extends over 15 amino acids. The germline V gene has CDR1 SGHDT and CDR2 YYEEEE. Trimming took off 3 bases at V and 1 base at J, with 14 bases between the two ends. The CDR3 region has the DNA TGTGCCAGCAGCTCCGATGACAGGCCTTCCTACGAGCAGTACTTC. Translating gives CASSSDDRPSYEQYF.

The J gene is TRBJ1-2, the V gene TRBV6-5; 9 nucleotides line up with TRBD1. CDR3 length: 12 amino acids. J gave up 8 bases and V 4 bases, and 2 bases lay outside the gene matches. Per germline, CDR1 MNHEY and CDR2 SVGAGI. CDR3 sequence reads: CASSWDREGYTF. The CDR3 region has the DNA TGTGCCAGCAGTTGGGACAGGGAGGGCTACACCTTC.

The chain joins TRBV11-1 to TRBJ2-1; TRBD2 matches 9 bases. J gave up 3 bases and V 6 bases, and 6 bases lay outside the gene matches. Germline CDR1 is SGHAT and CDR2 is FQDESV (reference sequence). The CDR3 is 15 amino acids. The CDR3 loop reads CASSGKTSGYNEQFF. The CDR3 coding sequence is TGTGCCAGCAGTGGAAAGACTAGCGGCTACAATGAGCAGTTCTTC.

The rearrangement joins TRBV28 to TRBJ2-1, with 13 bases aligning to TRBD2. Germline CDR1 and CDR2: MDHEN and SYDVKM. V trimming: 8 bases; J trimming: 7 bases; junction bases outside the gene matches: 11. CDR3 length: 16 amino acids. The CDR3 DNA follows: TGTGCCAGCGCAACTAGCGGGAGGGCCAGTGGTAATGAGCAGTTCTTC. It yields the protein CASATSGRASGNEQFF.

The V call is TRBV14, the J call TRBJ1-4; tentatively, D is TRBD1 (5 bases). The CDR3 has 15 residues. Germline CDR1 SGHDN, CDR2 FVKESK. The V end was cut by 4 bases, the J end by 5 bases, with 14 bases between. This chain's CDR3 is CASSPTGTFNEKLFF. CDR3 DNA sequence: TGTGCCAGCAGCCCCACAGGTACCTTCAATGAAAAACTGTTTTTT.